This T cell receptor (beta chain) was recorded in a study of OX40 agonist ivuxolimab in advanced cancers. Sequencing was performed with immunoSEQ multiplex PCR; in TCRdb, only in-frame clones are kept and a portion is missing. The profile covers about 90,000 clones, with 85% to 90% appearing a single time and 0.15% to 0.2% taken by the ten largest. Trimming removed 2 bases at V and 4 bases at J, with 6 bases between. Germline V lookup: CDR1 MNHEY, CDR2 SMNVEV (reference sequence). There are 13 residues in the CDR3. Source: CD4+ or CD8+ T cells sorted from blood, taken in a trial of the OX40 agonist ivuxolimab. This chain joins TRBV27 and TRBJ1-3, with no clear D. This TCR was recovered from an adult with an advanced solid tumor such as melanoma, head and neck, liver or kidney cancer. The DNA for the CDR3 is TGTGCCAGCAGTTTAACCGGAGGAAACACCATATATTTT. The encoded protein is CASSLTGGNTIYF.